This entry concerns a single T cell receptor (beta chain). This entry belongs to a study of T cells in Graves' hyperthyroidism and ophthalmopathy. Patients aged 18 to 65 had newly diagnosed hyperthyroidism of under 2 months' duration. Template material for amplifying TCR beta CDR3 regions consisted of RNA transcripts. During a first-round RT-PCR of the TCR CDR3, the HTBI primer set was used. TCRdb called the multiplex PCR reads again in MiXCR, with one record for every CDR3 protein. This sample carries approximately 530,000 distinct CDR3 sequences, approximately 15% of them seen once, and the ten largest clones take about 17%. The germline V gene has CDR1 GTSNPN and CDR2 SVGIG (reference sequence). There are 13 residues in the CDR3. Trimming shortened V by 6 bases and J by 0 bases, and 9 bases separated the two germline ends.

J is TRBJ1-3 and V is TRBV30; D ambiguous. The sample comprised blood. The origin of this receptor is a woman aged 18-35 years with Graves' hyperthyroidism. CDR3 protein: CACLGPSGNTIYF. The CDR3, as DNA: TGTGCCTGCCTCGGCCCCTCTGGAAACACCATATATTTT.